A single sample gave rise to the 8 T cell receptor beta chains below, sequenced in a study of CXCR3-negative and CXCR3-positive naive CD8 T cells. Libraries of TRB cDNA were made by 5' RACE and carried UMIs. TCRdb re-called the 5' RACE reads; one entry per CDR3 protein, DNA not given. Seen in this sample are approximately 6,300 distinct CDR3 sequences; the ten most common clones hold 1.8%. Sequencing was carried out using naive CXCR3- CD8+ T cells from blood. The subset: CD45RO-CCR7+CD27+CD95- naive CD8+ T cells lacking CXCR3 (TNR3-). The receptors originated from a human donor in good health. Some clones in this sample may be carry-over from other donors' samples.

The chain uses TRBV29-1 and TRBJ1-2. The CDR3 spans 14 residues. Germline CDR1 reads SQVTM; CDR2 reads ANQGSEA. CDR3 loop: CSVELGFTHYGYTF.

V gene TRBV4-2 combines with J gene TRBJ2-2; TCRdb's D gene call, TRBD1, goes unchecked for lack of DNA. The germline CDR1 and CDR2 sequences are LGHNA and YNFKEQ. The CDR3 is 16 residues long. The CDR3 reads CASSQLPGDGHGELFF.

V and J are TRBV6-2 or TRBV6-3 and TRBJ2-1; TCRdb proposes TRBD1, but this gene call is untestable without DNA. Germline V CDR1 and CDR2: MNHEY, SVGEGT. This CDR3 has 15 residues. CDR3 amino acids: CASRMPGQTNNEQFF.

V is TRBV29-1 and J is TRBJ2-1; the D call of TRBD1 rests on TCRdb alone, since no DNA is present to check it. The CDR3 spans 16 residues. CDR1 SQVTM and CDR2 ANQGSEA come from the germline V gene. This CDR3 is CSVEEDSDYSYNEQFF.

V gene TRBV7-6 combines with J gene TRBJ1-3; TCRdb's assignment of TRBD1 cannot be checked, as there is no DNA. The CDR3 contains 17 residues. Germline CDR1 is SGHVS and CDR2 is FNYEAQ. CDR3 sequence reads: CASSLATATGFGNTIYF.

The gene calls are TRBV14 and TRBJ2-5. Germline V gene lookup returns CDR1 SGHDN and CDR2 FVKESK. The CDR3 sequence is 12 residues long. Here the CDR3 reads CASSQGLETQYF.

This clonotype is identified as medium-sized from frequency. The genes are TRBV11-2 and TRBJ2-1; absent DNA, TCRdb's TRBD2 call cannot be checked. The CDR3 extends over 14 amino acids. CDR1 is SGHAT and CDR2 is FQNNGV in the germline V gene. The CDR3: CASSLLAGGNEQFF.

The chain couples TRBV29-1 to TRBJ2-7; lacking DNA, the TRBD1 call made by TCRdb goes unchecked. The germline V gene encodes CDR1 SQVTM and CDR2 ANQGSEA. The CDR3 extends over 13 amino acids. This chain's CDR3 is CSVGTGNSYEQYF.